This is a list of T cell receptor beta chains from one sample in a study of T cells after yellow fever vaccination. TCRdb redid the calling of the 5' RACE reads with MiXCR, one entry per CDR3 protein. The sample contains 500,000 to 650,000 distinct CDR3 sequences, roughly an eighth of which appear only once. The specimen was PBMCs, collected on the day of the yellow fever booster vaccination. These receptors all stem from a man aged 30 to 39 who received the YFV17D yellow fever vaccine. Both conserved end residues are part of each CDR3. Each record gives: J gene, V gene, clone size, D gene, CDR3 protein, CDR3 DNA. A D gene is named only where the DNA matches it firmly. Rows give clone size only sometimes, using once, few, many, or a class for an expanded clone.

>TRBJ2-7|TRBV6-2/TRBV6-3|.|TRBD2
CAIRLAGVHEQYF
TGTGCCATAAGACTAGCGGGAGTTCACGAGCAGTACTTC
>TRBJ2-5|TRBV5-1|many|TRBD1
CASSSTGVETQYF
TGCGCCAGCAGCTCAACAGGGGTAGAGACCCAGTACTTC
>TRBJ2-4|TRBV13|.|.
CASSLGQSFIQYF
TGTGCCAGCAGCTTAGGACAGAGTTTTATTCAGTACTTC
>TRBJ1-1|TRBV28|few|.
CASSFLQMNTEAFF
TGTGCCAGCAGTTTCCTGCAAATGAACACTGAAGCTTTCTTT
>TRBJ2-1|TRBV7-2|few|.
CASQRAYNEQFF
TGTGCCAGCCAAAGGGCCTACAATGAGCAGTTCTTC
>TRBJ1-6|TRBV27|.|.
CADRRKRTANSPLHF
TGTGCCGACCGACGGAAACGCACGGCTAATTCACCCCTCCACTTT
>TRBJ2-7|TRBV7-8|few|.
CASSPPDGYEQYF
TGTGCCAGCAGCCCACCGGATGGCTACGAGCAGTACTTC
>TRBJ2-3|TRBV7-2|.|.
CASTLTGTDTQYF
TGTGCCAGCACCCTGACAGGCACAGATACGCAGTATTTT
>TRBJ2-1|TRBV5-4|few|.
CASSLGSTGPYNEQFF
TGTGCCAGCAGCTTGGGATCAACAGGACCGTACAATGAGCAGTTCTTC
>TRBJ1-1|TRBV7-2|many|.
CASSLNRNTEAFF
TGTGCCAGCAGTTTGAACCGGAACACTGAAGCTTTCTTT
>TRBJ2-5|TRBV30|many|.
CAWSVQGDYQETQYF
TGTGCCTGGAGTGTACAGGGAGACTATCAAGAGACCCAGTACTTC
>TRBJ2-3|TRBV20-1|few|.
CSARDRTDTQYF
TGCAGTGCTAGAGATCGGACAGATACGCAGTATTTT
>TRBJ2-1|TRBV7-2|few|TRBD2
CASSLARGSRNEQFF
TGTGCCAGCAGCCTAGCTCGCGGGAGTAGAAATGAGCAGTTCTTC
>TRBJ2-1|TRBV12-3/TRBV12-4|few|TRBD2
CASSSSGTSYNEQFF
TGTGCCAGCAGTTCTAGCGGGACCTCCTACAATGAGCAGTTCTTC
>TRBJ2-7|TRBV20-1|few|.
CSARDRPEQYF
TGCAGTGCTAGAGACAGACCCGAGCAGTACTTC